This TCR beta chain was sequenced for a study of cytomegalovirus exposure and HLA in healthy donors. Study overall: HLA-typed donors were the source of about 90 million unique TCRs held in an early data release.

The primer mix had 60 Vbeta and 13 Jbeta primers. Produced via immunoSEQ multiplex PCR; TCRdb's table is partial and in-frame only. The data show approximately 180,000 clones, 75% to 80% seen once. The CDR3 covers 14 residues. V lost 9 bases and J lost 2, with 14 bases in between. CDR1 is ENHRY and CDR2 is SYGVKD in the germline V gene. Study-level findings and limits: A later analysis associated 15,000 or so TCR beta sequences with HLA alleles at a 0.05 false discovery rate. Across HLA loci, a later analysis found differing TCR association rates, with DRB1 most and HLA-C fewest. The dataset shows that most TCR sequences were rare, while some public TCRs occurred in many donors.

Turning to this clone: Its antigen is still unknown.

The J gene is TRBJ2-1, the V gene TRBV10-3; D possibly corresponds to TRBD2 (6 bases). This clonotype originated in a man in his forties or fifties in good health and CMV-seropositive. Sequences were obtained from PBMCs. CDR3: CAITGGPPYNEQFF. The CDR3, as DNA: TGTGCCATTACCGGGGGTCCCCCCTACAATGAGCAGTTCTTC.